Listed here is a single T cell receptor beta chain. What it binds is unknown. Specified treatment: oral pan-JAK inhibitor, 5-10 mg twice daily. The data were taken from a study of CD8+ T cells in alopecia areata. Study-wide results and caveats: For lesional scalp, especially alopecia totalis/universalis, clonality was higher than in normal scalp.

RNA was isolated and reverse transcribed to cDNA, the sequencing template. TCRdb's copy holds only in-frame clones and misses some; the assay was immunoSEQ multiplex PCR. Altogether 180,000 or so clones are present, approximately 51% being singletons, with the ten largest covering over 9.5%. The germline CDR1 and CDR2 sequences are SEHNR and FQNEAQ (reference sequence). The CDR3 is 17 amino acids. V lost 1 base and J 3 bases, leaving 19 bases between the germline ends. The chain is built from TRBV7-9 and TRBJ2-7, with no clear D. Sample: CD8+ T cells sorted from blood, taken around week 53, from a patient treated with tofacitinib. The clonotype comes from a human donor with alopecia areata. The CDR3 region is CASSLEGPKQRLYEQYF. CDR3 in DNA: TGTGCCAGCAGCTTAGAAGGGCCAAAACAGAGACTCTACGAGCAGTACTTC.